A selection of T cell receptor beta chains follows, all from one sample in a study of blood T cell repertoires in COVID-19. The repertoire was sequenced with immunoSEQ multiplex PCR; TCRdb's copy has only in-frame clones and lacks some. The sample lists fewer than 150,000 clones, more than 70% occurring once. The source material was peripheral blood. These receptors were taken from a human donor in a cohort sampled during active COVID-19. The CDR3 runs from the conserved cysteine through the conserved F or W. A D gene is named only where the DNA matches it firmly. Clone size appears in some rows only: once, few, many, or a class for an expanded clone.

d_gene,j_gene,v_gene,abundance,CDR3aa,CDR3nt
.,TRBJ1-3,TRBV5-5,.,CASSLLSGNTIYF,TGTGCCAGCAGCTTGCTCTCTGGAAACACCATATATTTT
.,TRBJ1-2,TRBV11-2,.,CASSLGGSPIYGYTF,TGTGCCAGCAGCTTAGGGGGCAGTCCGATCTATGGCTACACCTTC
TRBD1,TRBJ1-2,TRBV7-3,.,CASSLTGGAGYGYTF,TGTGCCAGCAGCTTAACAGGGGGCGCCGGGTATGGCTACACCTTC
.,TRBJ1-2,TRBV3-1/TRBV3-2,.,CASSPDGGVYGYTF,TGTGCCAGCAGTCCAGATGGGGGGGTCTATGGCTACACCTTC
.,TRBJ1-4,TRBV7-8,.,CASSASTGLRNEKLFF,TGTGCCAGCAGCGCGAGCACAGGGCTACGTAACGAAAAACTGTTTTTT
TRBD1,TRBJ1-1,TRBV7-3,.,CASSLSPGGNTEAFF,TGTGCCAGCAGCTTAAGCCCAGGGGGAAACACTGAAGCTTTCTTT
TRBD1,TRBJ2-5,TRBV5-1,.,CASSVTGEETQYF,TGCGCCAGCAGCGTGACAGGGGAAGAGACCCAGTACTTC
.,TRBJ1-1,TRBV5-4,.,CASSQDSDTEAFF,TGTGCCAGCAGCCAGGATAGCGACACTGAAGCTTTCTTT
TRBD2,TRBJ2-4,TRBV5-1,.,CASSLVASGAIAKNIQYF,TGCGCCAGCAGCTTGGTGGCTAGCGGGGCCATAGCCAAAAACATTCAGTACTTC
TRBD1,TRBJ2-2,TRBV4-1,.,CASSQDPGTGDTGELFF,TGCGCCAGCAGCCAAGATCCGGGGACAGGAGATACCGGGGAGCTGTTTTTT
TRBD1,TRBJ1-2,TRBV30,.,CAWSLTGGGYTF,TGTGCCTGGAGTTTAACAGGGGGAGGCTACACCTTC
.,TRBJ2-2,TRBV7-3,.,CASSLTGRELFF,TGTGCCAGCAGCTTAACGGGCCGGGAGCTGTTTTTT
TRBD2,TRBJ2-2,TRBV3-1/TRBV3-2,.,CASSQVSGGHTGELFF,TGTGCCAGCAGCCAAGTTAGCGGGGGACACACCGGGGAGCTGTTTTTT
TRBD2,TRBJ2-7,TRBV7-2,.,CASTPPGLAGGEQYF,TGTGCCAGCACCCCACCTGGGCTAGCGGGGGGCGAGCAGTACTTC
TRBD1,TRBJ1-2,TRBV19,.,CASSPIPDRGKGGYTF,TGTGCCAGTAGTCCAATCCCCGACAGGGGAAAAGGCGGCTACACCTTC
.,TRBJ2-2,TRBV18,.,CASSPWTENTGELFF,TGTGCCAGCTCGCCGTGGACAGAAAACACCGGGGAGCTGTTTTTT
TRBD1,TRBJ1-1,TRBV29-1,.,CSADRGNTEAFF,TGCAGCGCCGACAGGGGGAACACTGAAGCTTTCTTT
TRBD2,TRBJ2-2,TRBV7-6,.,CASSLYLAGANTGELFF,TGTGCCAGCAGCCTTTACCTTGCGGGGGCGAACACCGGGGAGCTGTTTTTT
TRBD1,TRBJ1-1,TRBV2,once,CASSLDRGRAEAFF,TGTGCCAGCAGCCTAGACAGGGGGAGAGCTGAAGCTTTCTTT
.,TRBJ1-1,TRBV7-2,.,CASSLGGGKTEAFF,TGTGCCAGCAGCCTAGGGGGAGGGAAGACTGAAGCTTTCTTT
.,TRBJ2-5,TRBV4-3,.,CASSQDPVQETQYF,TGCGCCAGCAGCCAAGACCCGGTCCAAGAGACCCAGTACTTC
.,TRBJ1-4,TRBV4-1,.,CASSQGYSPHNEKLFF,TGCGCCAGCAGCCAAGGGTATAGTCCCCATAATGAAAAACTGTTTTTT
TRBD1,TRBJ1-2,TRBV11-2,.,CASSFRGTGYGYTF,TGTGCCAGCAGCTTCAGAGGGACAGGGTATGGCTACACCTTC
.,TRBJ2-3,TRBV7-3,.,CASSPPGSDTQYF,TGTGCCAGCAGCCCGCCGGGGAGTGATACGCAGTATTTT
.,TRBJ1-1,TRBV5-1,.,CASSPGSGGRVFTEAFF,TGCGCCAGCAGCCCGGGGAGTGGCGGCAGAGTATTCACTGAAGCTTTCTTT
.,TRBJ2-5,TRBV5-4,.,CASSLDYAQETQYF,TGTGCCAGCAGCTTAGACTACGCTCAAGAGACCCAGTACTTC
TRBD1,TRBJ1-2,TRBV5-4,.,CASSTGTAEGYYGYTF,TGTGCCAGCAGCACCGGGACAGCAGAAGGGTACTATGGCTACACCTTC
TRBD2,TRBJ2-7,TRBV6-1,.,CASSDTAGAYEQYF,TGTGCCAGCAGTGACACAGCGGGGGCATACGAGCAGTACTTC
TRBD1,TRBJ1-2,TRBV13,.,CASSLAGTGPNYGYTF,TGTGCCAGCAGCTTAGCTGGGACAGGGCCTAACTATGGCTACACCTTC
.,TRBJ1-3,TRBV6-5,.,CASSYGAGNTIYF,TGTGCCAGCAGTTACGGGGCCGGAAACACCATATATTTT
TRBD1,TRBJ1-1,TRBV4-3,.,CASSQDTAGGLNTEAFF,TGCGCCAGCAGCCAAGATACAGCAGGGGGTTTGAACACTGAAGCTTTCTTT
.,TRBJ1-1,TRBV18,.,CASSPDSATEAFF,TGTGCCAGCTCACCGGACTCGGCCACTGAAGCTTTCTTT
.,TRBJ2-7,TRBV5-1,.,CASNSQGGFNEQYF,TGCGCCAGCAACTCCCAAGGGGGATTCAACGAGCAGTACTTC
.,TRBJ1-2,TRBV12-3/TRBV12-4,.,CASSLNYGYTF,TGTGCCAGCAGTCTGAACTATGGCTACACCTTC
.,TRBJ1-3,TRBV18,.,CASSPSSGNTIYF,TGTGCCAGCTCACCGTCGTCTGGAAACACCATATATTTT
TRBD1,TRBJ1-5,TRBV6-6,.,CASRYDRGIGNQPQHF,TGTGCCAGCAGATACGACAGGGGAATTGGCAATCAGCCCCAGCATTTT
.,TRBJ2-1,TRBV9,.,CASSVATYNEQFF,TGTGCCAGCAGCGTCGCGACCTACAATGAGCAGTTCTTC
.,TRBJ1-3,TRBV4-2,.,CASSQVAGSGNTIYF,TGTGCCAGCAGCCAAGTCGCCGGCTCTGGAAACACCATATATTTT
.,TRBJ1-2,TRBV19,.,CASSIQGVKSGYTF,TGTGCCAGTAGTATCCAGGGCGTCAAGAGTGGCTACACCTTC
.,TRBJ1-3,TRBV4-3,.,CASSQDPGSLSGNTIYF,TGCGCCAGCAGCCAAGACCCCGGGAGTCTCTCTGGAAACACCATATATTTT
.,TRBJ2-4,TRBV6-5,.,CANPGRTAKNIQYF,TGTGCGAACCCAGGGAGGACCGCCAAAAACATTCAGTACTTC
TRBD2,TRBJ2-7,TRBV4-2,.,CASSHDAGTNTYEQYF,TGTGCCAGCAGCCATGACGCCGGGACTAACACCTACGAGCAGTACTTC
.,TRBJ2-3,TRBV3-1/TRBV3-2,.,CASSQAGGTDTQYF,TGTGCCAGCAGCCAAGCCGGGGGCACAGATACGCAGTATTTT